This TCR beta chain was sequenced in a study of T cell changes during pregnancy in multiple sclerosis. This table comes from immunoSEQ multiplex PCR, and its TCRdb copy is limited to in-frame clones, with some not included. Of around 66,000 clones listed, roughly 91% are singletons. This CDR3 has 13 residues. The germline V and J ends were trimmed by 2 bases and 7 bases, with 11 bases remaining between them. From germline, CDR1 is SGHTA and CDR2 FQGNSA. The starting material was peripheral blood, obtained in the third trimester of pregnancy. J is TRBJ1-1 and V is TRBV7-2; a weak D match, TRBD1 (6 bases). The clonotype comes from a female donor in good health, enrolled as a control in a pregnancy study. The CDR3 spells CASSLNRVNEAFF. CDR3 coding DNA: TGTGCCAGCAGCTTAAACAGGGTTAATGAAGCTTTCTTT. The full variable domain, completed using reference TRBV7-2 and TRBJ1-1, is GAGVSQSPSNKVTEKGKDVELRCDPISGHTALYWYRQSLGQGLEFLIYFQGNSAPDKSGLPSDRFSAERTGGSVSTLTIQRTQQEDSAVYLCASSLNRVNEAFFGQGTRLTVV.